The rows below give T cell receptor beta chains drawn from one sample of a study of blood T cell repertoires in COVID-19. Sequencing used immunoSEQ multiplex PCR; TCRdb keeps in-frame clones, though not all of them. This table has 150,000 to 200,000 clones, about four fifths appearing once. Sequenced input: peripheral blood. The receptors were sampled from a human donor with acute or convalescent COVID-19. The donor label of this sample is uncertain. Both conserved end residues are part of each CDR3.

J | V | CDR3
TRBJ2-5 | TRBV19 | CASRGTSGFQETQYF
TRBJ1-1 | TRBV6-1 | CASSDQQTLNTEAFF
TRBJ2-7 | TRBV3-1/TRBV3-2 | CASSPHNPGQGYEQYF
TRBJ1-3 | TRBV5-6 | CASSLADATGRTGNTIYF
TRBJ2-7 | TRBV11-2 | CASSFGTSAFLNF
TRBJ2-3 | TRBV18 | CASSVNSDRALTDTQYF
TRBJ2-7 | TRBV15 | CATSRVIAGPYEQYF
TRBJ1-1 | TRBV25-1 | CASSDAPSRDRDEAFF
TRBJ1-2 | TRBV6-6 | CASSYSARESYTF
TRBJ2-1 | TRBV30 | CAWRGASGLNEQFF
TRBJ1-1 | TRBV30 | CAWVRGGRPNTEAFF
TRBJ1-5 | TRBV2 | CASSGDSNQPQHF
TRBJ1-4 | TRBV19 | CASSQGWTNEKLFF
TRBJ1-2 | TRBV18 | CASSVDSKGYGYTF
TRBJ1-5 | TRBV11-2 | CASSPDGPRNQPQHF
TRBJ1-2 | TRBV19 | CASSLGENYGYTF
TRBJ2-2 | TRBV28 | CASSLFGTVNTGELFF
TRBJ1-5 | TRBV6-5 | CASRKGGNQPQHF
TRBJ1-1 | TRBV6-5 | CASGRTGGSEAFF
TRBJ2-2 | TRBV11-1 | CASSLMGAGGPGELFF
TRBJ1-3 | TRBV14 | CASSQEIWTGGGNTIYF
TRBJ2-1 | TRBV7-9 | CASSLAGGYYNEQFF
TRBJ2-7 | TRBV11-3 | CASSLEGGAPYEQYF
TRBJ1-1 | TRBV28 | CATVFFQGHQAFF
TRBJ1-3 | TRBV2 | CASSETGNSSGNTIYF
TRBJ2-3 | TRBV10-3 | CAISPSTDTQYF
TRBJ2-1 | TRBV12-2 | CASRFLGGSRNEQFF
TRBJ1-3 | TRBV4-1 | CASSQPGREGAGNTIYF
TRBJ2-5 | TRBV3-1/TRBV3-2 | CASSQEGAGFQETQYF
TRBJ2-2 | TRBV28 | CASHKSQGNTGELFF
TRBJ1-4 | TRBV6-1 | CASSEGIRGEKLFF
TRBJ2-3 | TRBV5-4 | CASSVLGLADIGTDTQYF
TRBJ1-4 | TRBV10-2 | CASSPGQGGGGEKLFF
TRBJ2-1 | TRBV19 | CASSDGTGNLGRNEQFF
TRBJ2-5 | TRBV28 | CASVPGAGVTETQYF
TRBJ2-5 | TRBV28 | CASSSRVFQETQYF
TRBJ1-2 | TRBV30 | CAWTGGSANYGYTF
TRBJ2-1 | TRBV3-1/TRBV3-2 | CASSQGDNEQFF
TRBJ1-1 | TRBV7-2 | CASSLVQGGTEAFF
TRBJ1-2 | TRBV18 | CASSGAAIYGYTF
TRBJ1-1 | TRBV5-1 | CASTAGQGVSTEAFF
TRBJ1-1 | TRBV9 | CASSVAAGNTEAFF
TRBJ2-5 | TRBV28 | CASSLGWGTGEWGTQYF
TRBJ1-1 | TRBV9 | CASSRKQGTEAFF
TRBJ1-2 | TRBV2 | CASSNQGAGYGYTF
TRBJ1-1 | TRBV2 | CASSPPTGGNTEAFF
TRBJ2-1 | TRBV5-4 | CASRALRSSYNEQFF